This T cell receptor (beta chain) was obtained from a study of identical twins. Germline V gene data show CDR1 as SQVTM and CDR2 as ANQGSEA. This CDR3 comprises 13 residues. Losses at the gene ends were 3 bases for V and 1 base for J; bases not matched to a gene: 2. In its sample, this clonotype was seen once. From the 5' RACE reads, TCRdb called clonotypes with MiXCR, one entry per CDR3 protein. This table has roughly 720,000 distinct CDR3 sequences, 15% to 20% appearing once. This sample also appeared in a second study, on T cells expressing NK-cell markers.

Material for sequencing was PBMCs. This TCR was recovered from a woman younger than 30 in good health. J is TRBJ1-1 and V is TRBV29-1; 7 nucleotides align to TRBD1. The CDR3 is CSVDRTGNTEAFF. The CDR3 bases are TGCAGCGTTGATCGGACAGGGAACACTGAAGCTTTCTTT.